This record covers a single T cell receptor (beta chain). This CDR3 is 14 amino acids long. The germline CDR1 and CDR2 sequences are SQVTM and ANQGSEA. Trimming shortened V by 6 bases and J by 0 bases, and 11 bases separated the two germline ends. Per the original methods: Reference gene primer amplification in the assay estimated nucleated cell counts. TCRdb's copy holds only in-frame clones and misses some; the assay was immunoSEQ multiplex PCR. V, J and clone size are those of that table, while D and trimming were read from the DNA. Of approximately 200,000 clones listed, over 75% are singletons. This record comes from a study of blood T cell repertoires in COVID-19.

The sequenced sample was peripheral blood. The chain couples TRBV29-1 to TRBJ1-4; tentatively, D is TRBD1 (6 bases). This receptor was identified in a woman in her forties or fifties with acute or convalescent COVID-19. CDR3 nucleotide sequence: TGCAGCGTAGCTCAGGGGTCAACTAATGAAAAACTGTTTTTT. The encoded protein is CSVAQGSTNEKLFF.